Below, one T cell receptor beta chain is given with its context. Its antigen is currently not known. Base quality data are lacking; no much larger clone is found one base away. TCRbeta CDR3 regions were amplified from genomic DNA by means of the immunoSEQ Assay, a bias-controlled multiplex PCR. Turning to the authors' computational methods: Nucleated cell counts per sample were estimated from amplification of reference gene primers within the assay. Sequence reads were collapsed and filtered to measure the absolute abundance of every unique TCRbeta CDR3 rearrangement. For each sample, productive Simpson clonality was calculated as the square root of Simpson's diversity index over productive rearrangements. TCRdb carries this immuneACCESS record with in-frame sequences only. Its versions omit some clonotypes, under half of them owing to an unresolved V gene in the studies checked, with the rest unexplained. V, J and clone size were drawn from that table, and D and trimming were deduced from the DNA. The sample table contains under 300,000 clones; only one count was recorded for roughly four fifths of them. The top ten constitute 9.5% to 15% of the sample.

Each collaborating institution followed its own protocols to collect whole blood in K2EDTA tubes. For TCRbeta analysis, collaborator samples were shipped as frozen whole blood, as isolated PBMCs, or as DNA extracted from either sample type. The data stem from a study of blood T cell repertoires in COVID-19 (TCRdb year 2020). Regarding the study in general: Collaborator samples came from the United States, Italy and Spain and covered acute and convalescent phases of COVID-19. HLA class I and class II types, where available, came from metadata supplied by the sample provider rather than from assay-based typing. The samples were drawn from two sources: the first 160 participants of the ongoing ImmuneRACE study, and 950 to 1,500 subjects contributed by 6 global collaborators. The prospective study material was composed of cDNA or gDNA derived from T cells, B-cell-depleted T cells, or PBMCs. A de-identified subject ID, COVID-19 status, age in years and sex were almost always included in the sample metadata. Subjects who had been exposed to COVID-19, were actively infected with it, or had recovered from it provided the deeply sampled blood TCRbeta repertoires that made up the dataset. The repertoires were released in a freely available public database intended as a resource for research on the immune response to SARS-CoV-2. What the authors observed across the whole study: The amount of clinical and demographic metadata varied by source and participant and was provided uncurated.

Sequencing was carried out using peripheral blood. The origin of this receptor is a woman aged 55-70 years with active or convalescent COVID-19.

The CDR3 protein is CASSEAGTAGGKLFF. The nucleotide sequence is given as TGTGCCAGCAGTGAAGCGGGGACAGCGGGGGGTAAACTGTTTTTT. The chain joins TRBV6-1 to TRBJ1-4, with 7 bases matching TRBD1. The V end gives up 0 bases and the J end 11 bases, leaving 9 bases in the junction not matched to a gene. Reading the germline V gene gives CDR1 MNHNS and CDR2 SASEGT. The CDR3 spans 15 residues, from the cysteine through the phenylalanine. Only the CDR3 DNA stays, 45 bases, in frame from base 1.